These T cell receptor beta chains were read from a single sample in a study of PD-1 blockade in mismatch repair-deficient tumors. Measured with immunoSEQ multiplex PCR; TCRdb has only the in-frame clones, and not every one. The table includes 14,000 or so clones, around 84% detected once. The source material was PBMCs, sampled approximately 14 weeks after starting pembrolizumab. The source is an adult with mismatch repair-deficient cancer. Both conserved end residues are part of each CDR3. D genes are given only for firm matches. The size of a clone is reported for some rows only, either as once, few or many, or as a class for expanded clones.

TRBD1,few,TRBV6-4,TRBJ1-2,CASSETGQGVGGYTF,TGTGCCAGCAGTGAAACGGGACAGGGGGTCGGTGGCTACACCTTC
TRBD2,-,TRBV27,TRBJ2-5,CASSLFGGGQQETQYF,TGTGCCAGCAGTTTATTCGGCGGGGGGCAACAAGAGACCCAGTACTTC
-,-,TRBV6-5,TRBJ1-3,CASSRTYSGNTIYF,TGTGCCAGCAGTCGGACTTACTCTGGAAACACCATATATTTT
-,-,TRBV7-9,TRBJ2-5,CASSLGATGVGQETQYF,TGTGCCAGCAGCTTAGGTGCTACGGGAGTGGGCCAAGAGACCCAGTACTTC
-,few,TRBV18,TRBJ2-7,CASSPGRGYEQYF,TGTGCCAGCTCACCAGGCAGGGGCTACGAGCAGTACTTC
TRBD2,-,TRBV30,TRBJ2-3,CAWSARTSGRDITDTQYF,TGTGCCTGGAGTGCTCGGACTAGCGGGAGGGATATCACAGATACGCAGTATTTT
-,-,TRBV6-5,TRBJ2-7,CASSYSTASSYEQYF,TGTGCCAGCAGTTACTCGACAGCGAGCTCCTACGAGCAGTACTTC
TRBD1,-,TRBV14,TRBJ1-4,CASSQPGQGVPKLFF,TGTGCCAGCAGCCAACCGGGACAGGGGGTCCCAAAACTGTTTTTT
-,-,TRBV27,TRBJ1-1,CASSLTRRATEAFF,TGTGCCAGCAGTTTAACCAGGAGGGCCACTGAAGCTTTCTTT
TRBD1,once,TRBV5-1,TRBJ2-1,CASSLQGATGNEQFF,TGCGCCAGCAGCTTGCAGGGGGCAACTGGGAATGAGCAGTTCTTC
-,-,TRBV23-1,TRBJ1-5,CVSNRESGSRNQPQHF,TGCGTCAGCAACCGCGAATCCGGGAGTCGCAATCAGCCCCAGCATTTT
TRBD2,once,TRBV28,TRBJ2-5,CASRTWTSGRQETQYF,TGTGCCAGCAGAACCTGGACTAGCGGGCGACAAGAGACCCAGTACTTC
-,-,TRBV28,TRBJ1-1,CASSFRTAKNTEAFF,TGTGCCAGCAGTTTCCGTACAGCTAAGAACACTGAAGCTTTCTTT
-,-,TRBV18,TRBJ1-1,CASSPRLENTEAFF,TGTGCCAGCTCACCACGGCTTGAGAACACTGAAGCTTTCTTT
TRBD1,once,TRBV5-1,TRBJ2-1,CASSLVSRGLYNEQFF,TGCGCCAGCAGCTTGGTTAGCAGGGGGCTTTACAATGAGCAGTTCTTC
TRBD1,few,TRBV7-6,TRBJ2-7,CASSLEDRPKYEQYF,TGTGCCAGCAGCCTAGAGGACAGGCCTAAATACGAGCAGTACTTC
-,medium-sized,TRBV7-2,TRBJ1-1,CASSLDSYTEAFF,TGTGCCAGCAGCTTAGACAGCTACACTGAAGCTTTCTTT
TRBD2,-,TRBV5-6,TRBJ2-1,CASSTALAGVENEQFF,TGTGCCAGCAGCACCGCTCTAGCGGGAGTGGAAAATGAGCAGTTCTTC
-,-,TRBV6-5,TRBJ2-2,CASSYVGRGTGELFF,TGTGCCAGCAGTTACGTTGGCAGGGGTACCGGGGAGCTGTTTTTT
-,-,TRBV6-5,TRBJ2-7,CASSYSYTEGGRQYF,TGTGCCAGCAGTTACTCGTATACAGAAGGTGGAAGGCAGTACTTC
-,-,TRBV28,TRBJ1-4,CASSLPRGGSEKLFF,TGTGCCAGCAGTTTACCTCGGGGGGGGTCTGAAAAACTGTTTTTT
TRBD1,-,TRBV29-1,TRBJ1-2,CSAEPQGTYGYTF,TGCAGCGCCGAACCACAGGGGACCTATGGCTACACCTTC